This TCR beta chain was identified in a study of CD4+ T cells in melanoma. Overall study findings and caveats: Reportedly, melanoma neoantigen-specific CD4+ T cells showed varied differentiation states. A reported correlation linked neoantigen-specific CD4+ T cells to CD8+, macrophage and B cell function.

This CDR3 is built from 14 residues. V was pared by 10 bases and J by 4 bases, with 10 bases of the junction left unmatched. CDR1 and CDR2 from the germline V gene are LGHNT and FRNRAP. Profiling relied on immunoSEQ multiplex PCR, and the TCRdb table lists in-frame clones only, not all of them. The sample lists around 100,000 clones, 92% seen once, with around 3% in the top ten. As regards this clone: The antigen remains undetermined.

The chain is built from TRBV12-5 and TRBJ1-3; 7 nucleotides agree with TRBD1. This receptor was identified in a human donor with melanoma. The sample comprised peripheral blood. CDR3 amino acids: CATLDRRTGNTIYF. The CDR3 nucleotides read TGTGCTACCCTGGACAGGCGTACAGGAAACACCATATATTTT.